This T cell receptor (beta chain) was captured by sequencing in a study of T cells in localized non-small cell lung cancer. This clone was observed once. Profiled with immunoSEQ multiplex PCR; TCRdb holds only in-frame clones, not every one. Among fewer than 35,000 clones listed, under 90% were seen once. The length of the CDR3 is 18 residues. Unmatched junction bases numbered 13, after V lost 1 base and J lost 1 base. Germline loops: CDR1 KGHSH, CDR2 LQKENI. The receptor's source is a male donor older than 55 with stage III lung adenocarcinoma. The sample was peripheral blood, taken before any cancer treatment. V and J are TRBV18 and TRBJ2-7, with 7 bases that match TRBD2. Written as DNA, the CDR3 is TGTGCCAGCTCACCACTTGCTAGCGGCACCTACAGTTCCTACGAGCAGTACTTC. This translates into CASSPLASGTYSSYEQYF.